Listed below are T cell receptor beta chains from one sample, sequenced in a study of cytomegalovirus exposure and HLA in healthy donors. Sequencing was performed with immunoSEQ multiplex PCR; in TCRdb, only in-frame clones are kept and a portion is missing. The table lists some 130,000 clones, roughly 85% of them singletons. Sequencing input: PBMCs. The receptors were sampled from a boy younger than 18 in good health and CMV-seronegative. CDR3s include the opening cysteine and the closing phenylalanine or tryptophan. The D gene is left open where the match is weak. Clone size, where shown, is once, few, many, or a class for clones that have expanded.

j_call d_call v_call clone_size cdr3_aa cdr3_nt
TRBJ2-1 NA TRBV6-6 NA CASSYVGGTTYNEQFF TGTGCCAGCAGTTACGTTGGCGGGACCACCTACAATGAGCAGTTCTTC
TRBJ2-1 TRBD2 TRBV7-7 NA CASSFGTSGRDSYNEQFF TGTGCCAGCAGCTTTGGGACTAGCGGGCGAGACTCCTACAATGAGCAGTTCTTC
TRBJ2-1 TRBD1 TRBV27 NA CASSSRQGPYNEQFF TGTGCCAGCAGTTCAAGACAGGGGCCCTACAATGAGCAGTTCTTC
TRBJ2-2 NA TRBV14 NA CASSQGVTRGTGELFF TGTGCCAGCAGCCAAGGCGTGACCCGCGGAACCGGGGAGCTGTTTTTT
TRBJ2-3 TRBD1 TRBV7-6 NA CASAQGALGDTQYF TGTGCCAGCGCCCAGGGGGCCTTGGGAGATACGCAGTATTTT
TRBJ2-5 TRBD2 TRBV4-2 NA CASSPKASGSGGETQYF TGTGCCAGCAGCCCCAAAGCTAGCGGATCTGGGGGAGAGACCCAGTACTTC
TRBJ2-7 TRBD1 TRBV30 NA CAWTPGQGAFYEQYF TGTGCCTGGACTCCAGGACAGGGGGCATTCTACGAGCAGTACTTC
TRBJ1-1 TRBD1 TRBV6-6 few CASSFPGTGDTEAFF TGTGCCAGCAGTTTCCCCGGGACAGGGGACACTGAAGCTTTCTTT
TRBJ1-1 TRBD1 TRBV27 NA CASSRDRDHAEAFF TGTGCCAGCAGTCGAGACAGGGATCACGCTGAAGCTTTCTTT
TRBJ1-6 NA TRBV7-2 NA CASRQGTTHNSPLHF TGTGCCAGCCGTCAGGGGACGACGCATAATTCACCCCTCCACTTT
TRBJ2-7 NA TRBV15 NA CATSTLWASYEQYF TGTGCCACCAGCACCCTATGGGCCAGCTACGAGCAGTACTTC
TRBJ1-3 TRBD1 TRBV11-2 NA CASSRSGQQGPGNTIYF TGTGCCAGCAGCCGTTCCGGCCAACAGGGGCCTGGAAACACCATATATTTT
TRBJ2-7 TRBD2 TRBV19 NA CASSHTLAGEQYF TGTGCCAGTAGCCATACATTAGCGGGCGAGCAGTACTTC
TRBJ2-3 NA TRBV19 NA CASSSPAGSDTQYF TGTGCCAGTAGTTCCCCCGCAGGGTCAGATACGCAGTATTTT
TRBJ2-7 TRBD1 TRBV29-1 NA CSVPGQGFYEQYF TGCAGCGTACCGGGACAGGGTTTCTACGAGCAGTACTTC
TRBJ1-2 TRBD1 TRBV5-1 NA CASSLDGTGDHYGYTF TGCGCCAGCAGCCTTGATGGGACAGGGGACCACTATGGCTACACCTTC
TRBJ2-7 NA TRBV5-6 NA CASSLGQYEQYF TGTGCCAGCAGCTTGGGTCAATACGAGCAGTACTTC
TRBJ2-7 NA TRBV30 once CAWSDTGTHEQYF TGTGCCTGGAGTGACACAGGCACCCACGAGCAGTACTTC
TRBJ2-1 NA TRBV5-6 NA CASSFGLRSSYNEQFF TGTGCCAGCAGCTTTGGCTTGAGGAGCTCCTACAATGAGCAGTTCTTC
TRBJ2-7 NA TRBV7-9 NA CASSFSLTDIHEQYF TGTGCCAGCAGCTTTAGCCTGACAGATATTCACGAGCAGTACTTC
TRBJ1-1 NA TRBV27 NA CASRHYTEAFF TGTGCCAGCCGACACTACACTGAAGCTTTCTTT
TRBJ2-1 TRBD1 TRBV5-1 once CASSTGTGAPMSYNEQFF TGCGCCAGCAGCACAGGGACAGGGGCCCCTATGTCCTACAATGAGCAGTTCTTC
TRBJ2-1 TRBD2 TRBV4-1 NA CASSQEPGLAGDEQFF TGCGCCAGCAGCCAGGAACCGGGACTAGCGGGCGATGAGCAGTTCTTC
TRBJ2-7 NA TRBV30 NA CAWSASSYEQYF TGTGCCTGGAGTGCCTCTTCCTACGAGCAGTACTTC
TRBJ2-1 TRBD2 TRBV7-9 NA CASSLSGNGEQFF TGTGCCAGCAGCTTAAGCGGGAATGGTGAGCAGTTCTTC
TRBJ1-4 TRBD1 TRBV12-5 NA CASGSGTTGGFANEKLFF TGTGCTAGTGGTTCAGGTACAACAGGGGGCTTCGCTAATGAAAAACTGTTTTTT
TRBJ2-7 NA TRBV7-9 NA CASSLGLSYEQYF TGTGCCAGCAGCTTAGGGCTCTCCTACGAGCAGTACTTC
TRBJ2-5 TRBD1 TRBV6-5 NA CASSYSGQGQETQYF TGTGCCAGCAGTTACTCTGGACAGGGCCAAGAGACCCAGTACTTC
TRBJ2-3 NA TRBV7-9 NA CASSPIRGQTLNTQYF TGTGCCAGCAGTCCCATTAGGGGCCAGACCTTAAATACGCAGTATTTT
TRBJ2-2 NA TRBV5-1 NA CASSFLQENTGELFF TGCGCCAGCAGCTTTTTACAGGAGAACACCGGGGAGCTGTTTTTT
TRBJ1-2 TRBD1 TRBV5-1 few CASSLGRGPDYGYTF TGCGCCAGCAGCTTGGGCAGGGGGCCGGACTATGGCTACACCTTC
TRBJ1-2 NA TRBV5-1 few CASSLAGLYGYTF TGCGCCAGCAGCTTGGCGGGACTCTATGGCTACACCTTC
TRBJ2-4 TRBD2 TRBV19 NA CATGLAGDSKNIQYF TGTGCCACCGGACTAGCGGGAGACAGCAAAAACATTCAGTACTTC
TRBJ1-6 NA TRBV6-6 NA CASKAGPSSYNSPLHF TGTGCCAGCAAGGCAGGGCCTAGCTCCTATAATTCACCCCTCCACTTT
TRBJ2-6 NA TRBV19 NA CASSIDLARESGANVLTF TGTGCCAGTAGTATAGATCTGGCCAGGGAAAGTGGGGCCAACGTCCTGACTTTC
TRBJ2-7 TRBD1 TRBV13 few CASSLEWGQGAREQYF TGTGCCAGCAGCTTAGAATGGGGACAGGGGGCTCGCGAGCAGTACTTC
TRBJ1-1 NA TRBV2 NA CASNPEGNTEAFF TGTGCCAGCAACCCTGAGGGGAACACTGAAGCTTTCTTT
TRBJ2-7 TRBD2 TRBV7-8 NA CASSLGLSSYEQYF TGTGCCAGCAGCTTGGGACTAAGCTCCTACGAGCAGTACTTC
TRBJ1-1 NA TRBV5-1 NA CASSVTTGQMNTEAFF TGCGCCAGCAGCGTTACTACTGGACAGATGAACACTGAAGCTTTCTTT
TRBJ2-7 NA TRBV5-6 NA CASSLGGANEQYF TGTGCCAGCAGCTTAGGGGGAGCCAACGAGCAGTACTTC
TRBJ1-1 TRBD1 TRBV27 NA CASSPLQGYTEAFF TGTGCCAGCAGCCCCTTACAGGGGTACACTGAAGCTTTCTTT
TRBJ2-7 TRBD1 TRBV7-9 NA CASSAGQGLEQYF TGTGCCAGCAGCGCTGGACAGGGGCTCGAGCAGTACTTC
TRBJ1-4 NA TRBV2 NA CASSALTDHNEKLFF TGTGCCAGCAGTGCCCTGACAGATCATAATGAAAAACTGTTTTTT
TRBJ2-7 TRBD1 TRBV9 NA CASSGWGGTGTFEQYF TGTGCCAGCAGCGGGTGGGGGGGGACAGGGACCTTCGAGCAGTACTTC
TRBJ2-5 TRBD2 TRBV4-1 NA CASSPGGLAAQETQYF TGCGCCAGCAGCCCCGGTGGACTAGCGGCGCAAGAGACCCAGTACTTC
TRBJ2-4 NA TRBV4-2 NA CASSQGGPGAKNIQYF TGTGCCAGCAGCCAAGGCGGGCCTGGAGCCAAAAACATTCAGTACTTC
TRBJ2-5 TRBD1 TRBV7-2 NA CASSFPGGQETQYF TGTGCCAGCAGCTTTCCAGGGGGCCAAGAGACCCAGTACTTC
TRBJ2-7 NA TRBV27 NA CASSLNYYYEQYF TGTGCCAGCAGTTTAAATTACTACTACGAGCAGTACTTC
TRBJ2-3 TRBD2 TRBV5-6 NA CASSLLGAGDYADTQYF TGTGCCAGCAGCCTCCTGGGAGCGGGAGACTACGCAGATACGCAGTATTTT
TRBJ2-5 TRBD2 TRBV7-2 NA CASSPRLATETQYF TGTGCCAGCAGCCCTCGACTAGCGACTGAGACCCAGTACTTC
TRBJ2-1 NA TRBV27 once CASSSAVYNEQFF TGTGCCAGCAGTTCCGCAGTCTACAATGAGCAGTTCTTC
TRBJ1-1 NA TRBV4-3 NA CASSQDFGGLNEAFF TGCGCCAGCAGCCAAGATTTTGGAGGACTTAATGAAGCTTTCTTT
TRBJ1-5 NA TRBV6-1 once CASSRSGDNQPQHF TGTGCCAGCAGCCGATCGGGGGACAATCAGCCCCAGCATTTT
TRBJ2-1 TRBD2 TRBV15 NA CATTPNSGSVDEQFF TGTGCCACCACCCCTAATAGCGGGAGTGTCGATGAGCAGTTCTTC
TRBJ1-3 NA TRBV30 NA CAWSAGNTIYF TGTGCCTGGTCTGCTGGAAACACCATATATTTT
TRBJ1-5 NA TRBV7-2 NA CASSRGSGNQPQHF TGTGCCAGCAGCCGGGGATCTGGCAATCAGCCCCAGCATTTT
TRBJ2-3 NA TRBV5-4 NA CASSLQGWDGTDTQYF TGTGCCAGCAGCTTGCAGGGATGGGATGGCACAGATACGCAGTATTTT
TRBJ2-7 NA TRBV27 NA CASSFGGESYEQYF TGTGCCAGCAGTTTCGGAGGGGAGTCCTACGAGCAGTACTTC